This is a list of T cell receptor beta chains from one sample in a study of shared clonotypes between healthy human individuals. Here immunoSEQ multiplex PCR was the method, and the copy in TCRdb shows in-frame clones only, minus some. The sample lists fewer than 1.8 million clones; 98% were seen once. Sequenced sample: naive CD4+ T cells sorted from blood. These receptors were obtained from a man between 25 and 39 years old in good health. The CDR3 runs from the conserved cysteine through the conserved F or W. A D gene is named only where the DNA matches it firmly. The size of a clone is reported for some rows only, either as once, few or many, or as a class for expanded clones.

CDR3aa	CDR3nt	d_gene	v_gene	j_gene	abundance
CASSLPFLSGQGVTGELFF	TGTGCCAGCAGCTTACCCTTCTTGTCCGGACAGGGGGTCACCGGGGAGCTGTTTTTT	TRBD1	TRBV7-9	TRBJ2-2	NA
CASSPYRDRGNQPQHF	TGTGCCAGCAGCCCTTACCGGGACAGAGGGAATCAGCCCCAGCATTTT	TRBD1	TRBV28	TRBJ1-5	NA
CASRRDRRGHYEQYF	TGTGCCAGCAGAAGGGACAGGCGGGGGCACTACGAGCAGTACTTC	NA	TRBV6-5	TRBJ2-7	NA
CASSPEAGISGNTIYF	TGTGCCAGCAGCCCAGAGGCAGGGATCTCTGGAAACACCATATATTTT	NA	TRBV7-9	TRBJ1-3	NA
CASMPRQATYEQYF	TGTGCCAGCATGCCGCGACAGGCGACCTACGAGCAGTACTTC	NA	TRBV6-5	TRBJ2-7	NA
CASSFPSASASQLNTGELFF	TGTGCCAGCAGCTTTCCATCGGCTAGCGCGAGCCAGCTGAACACCGGGGAGCTGTTTTTT	NA	TRBV5-4	TRBJ2-2	NA
CSVSMRLAVNNEQFF	TGCTCAGTAAGCATGAGACTAGCGGTTAACAATGAGCAGTTCTTC	TRBD2	TRBV29-1	TRBJ2-1	NA
CAIQQGSSGTEAFF	TGTGCCATACAACAGGGATCCTCTGGGACTGAAGCTTTCTTT	NA	TRBV7-2	TRBJ1-1	NA
CASSPGFIETQYF	TGTGCCAGCTCACCGGGATTTATAGAGACCCAGTACTTC	NA	TRBV18	TRBJ2-5	NA
CASSLTTSGGREIQYF	TGCGCCAGCAGCTTGACGACTAGCGGGGGGAGAGAGATTCAGTACTTC	TRBD2	TRBV5-1	TRBJ2-4	NA
CASSENTYEQYF	TGTGCCAGCAGCGAAAACACCTACGAGCAGTACTTC	NA	TRBV5-4	TRBJ2-7	once
CASSLGQVSLNEQFF	TGCGCCAGCAGCCTAGGACAGGTCTCCCTGAATGAGCAGTTCTTC	TRBD1	TRBV5-1	TRBJ2-1	NA
CASSFGGGYGYTF	TGTGCCAGCAGTTTTGGTGGGGGCTATGGCTACACCTTC	NA	TRBV28	TRBJ1-2	NA
CASSVADNQETQYF	TGTGCCAGCAGCGTAGCGGACAATCAAGAGACCCAGTACTTC	NA	TRBV9	TRBJ2-5	NA
CASSLGGPSGANVLTF	TGTGCCAGCAGCTTGGGAGGTCCAAGTGGGGCCAACGTCCTGACTTTC	NA	TRBV5-4	TRBJ2-6	NA
CASSLGTGRAYEQYF	TGTGCCAGCAGTCTGGGGACAGGGCGGGCCTACGAGCAGTACTTC	TRBD1	TRBV6-1	TRBJ2-7	NA
CASSLAGGTSQGGEQFF	TGCGCCAGCAGCTTGGCAGGTGGGACTAGTCAAGGCGGTGAGCAGTTCTTC	TRBD2	TRBV5-1	TRBJ2-1	once
CASSPLGLHRSDTGELFF	TGTGCCAGCTCACCCCTCGGACTACACCGATCTGACACCGGGGAGCTGTTTTTT	NA	TRBV18	TRBJ2-2	NA
CASTLVGTGSYNEQFF	TGTGCCAGCACCCTTGTGGGGACAGGCTCCTACAATGAGCAGTTCTTC	TRBD1	TRBV5-6	TRBJ2-1	NA
CASSQPTVGDYGYTF	TGCGCCAGCAGCCAGCCGACTGTCGGGGACTATGGCTACACCTTC	NA	TRBV4-1	TRBJ1-2	NA
CASSEGEGNTEAFF	TGCGCCAGCAGTGAGGGCGAAGGGAACACTGAAGCTTTCTTT	NA	TRBV10-1	TRBJ1-1	NA
CASSLTGSSYEQYF	TGTGCCAGCAGCTTAACGGGGAGCTCCTACGAGCAGTACTTC	NA	TRBV7-3	TRBJ2-7	NA
CASRAGGLYEQYF	TGCGCCAGCAGGGCGGGAGGTCTCTACGAGCAGTACTTC	TRBD2	TRBV5-1	TRBJ2-7	NA
CASSGQGGETEAFF	TGCGCCAGCTCGGGACAGGGTGGTGAAACTGAAGCTTTCTTT	TRBD1	TRBV5-1	TRBJ1-1	NA